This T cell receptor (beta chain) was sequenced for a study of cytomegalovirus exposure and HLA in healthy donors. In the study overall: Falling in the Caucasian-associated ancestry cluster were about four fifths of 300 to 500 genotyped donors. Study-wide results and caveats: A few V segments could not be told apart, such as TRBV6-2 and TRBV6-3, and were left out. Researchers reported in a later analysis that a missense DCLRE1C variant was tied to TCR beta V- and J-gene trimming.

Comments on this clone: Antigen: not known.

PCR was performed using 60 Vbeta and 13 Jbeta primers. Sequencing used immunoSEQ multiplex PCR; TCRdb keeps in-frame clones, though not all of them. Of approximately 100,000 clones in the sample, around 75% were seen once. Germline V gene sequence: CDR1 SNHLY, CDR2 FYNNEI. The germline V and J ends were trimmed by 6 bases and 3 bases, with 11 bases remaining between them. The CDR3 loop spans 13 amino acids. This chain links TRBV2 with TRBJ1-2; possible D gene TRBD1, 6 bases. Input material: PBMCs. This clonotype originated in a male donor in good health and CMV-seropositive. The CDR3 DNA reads TGTGCCAGCAGCACAGGGTGGGACTATGGCTACACCTTC. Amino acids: CASSTGWDYGYTF.